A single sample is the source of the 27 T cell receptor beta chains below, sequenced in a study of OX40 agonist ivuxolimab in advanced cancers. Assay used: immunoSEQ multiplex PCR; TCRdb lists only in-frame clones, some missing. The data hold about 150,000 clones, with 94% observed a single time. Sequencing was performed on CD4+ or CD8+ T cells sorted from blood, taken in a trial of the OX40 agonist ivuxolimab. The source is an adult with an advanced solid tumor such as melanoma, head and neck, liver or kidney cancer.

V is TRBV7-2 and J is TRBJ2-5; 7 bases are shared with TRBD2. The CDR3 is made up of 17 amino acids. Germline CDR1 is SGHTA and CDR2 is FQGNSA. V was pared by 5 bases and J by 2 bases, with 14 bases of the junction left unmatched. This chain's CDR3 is CASSPRIKRGRQETQYF. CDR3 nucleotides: TGTGCCAGCAGCCCGAGAATTAAGCGGGGCCGACAAGAGACCCAGTACTTC.

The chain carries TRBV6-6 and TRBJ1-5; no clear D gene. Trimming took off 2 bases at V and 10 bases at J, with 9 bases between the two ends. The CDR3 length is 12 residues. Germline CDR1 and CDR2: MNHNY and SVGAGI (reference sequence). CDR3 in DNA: TGTGCCAGCAGTTACCCCCTAAGACCCCAGCATTTT. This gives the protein CASSYPLRPQHF.

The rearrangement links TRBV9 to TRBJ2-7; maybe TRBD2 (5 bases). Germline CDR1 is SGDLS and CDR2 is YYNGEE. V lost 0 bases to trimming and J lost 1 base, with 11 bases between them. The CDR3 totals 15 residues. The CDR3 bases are TGTGCCAGCAGCGTAGATCCTAGCCGGTCCTACGAGCAGTACTTC. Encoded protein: CASSVDPSRSYEQYF.

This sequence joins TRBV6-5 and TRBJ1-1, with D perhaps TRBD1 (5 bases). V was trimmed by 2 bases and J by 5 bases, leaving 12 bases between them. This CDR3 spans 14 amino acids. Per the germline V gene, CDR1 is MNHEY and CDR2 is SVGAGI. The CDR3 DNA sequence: TGTGCCAGCAGTTACATGGGGCGCGGGACTGAAGCTTTCTTT. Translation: CASSYMGRGTEAFF.

CDR3 loop: CASSYQGRQPQHF. The CDR3 bases are TGTGCCAGCAGCTACCAGGGTCGTCAGCCCCAGCATTTT. This chain joins TRBV7-2 and TRBJ1-5; a weak D match, TRBD1 (5 bases). V was cut by 4 bases and J by 6 bases, with 10 bases left in between. In germline, CDR1 is SGHTA, CDR2 FQGNSA. The CDR3 sequence is 13 residues long.

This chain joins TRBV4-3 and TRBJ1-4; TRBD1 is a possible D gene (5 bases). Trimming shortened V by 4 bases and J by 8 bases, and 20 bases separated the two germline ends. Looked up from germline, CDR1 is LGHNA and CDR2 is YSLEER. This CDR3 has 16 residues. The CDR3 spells CASSPPRAGVGEKLFF. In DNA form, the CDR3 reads TGCGCCAGCAGCCCGCCCCGGGCGGGGGTGGGCGAAAAACTGTTTTTT.

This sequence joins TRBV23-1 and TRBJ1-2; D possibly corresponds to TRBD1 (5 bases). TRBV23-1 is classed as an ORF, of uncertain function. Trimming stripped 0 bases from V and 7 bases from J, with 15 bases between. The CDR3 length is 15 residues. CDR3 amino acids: CASSQSFRVRSGYTF. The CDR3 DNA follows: TGCGCCAGCAGTCAATCCTTCAGGGTGCGGAGTGGCTACACCTTC.

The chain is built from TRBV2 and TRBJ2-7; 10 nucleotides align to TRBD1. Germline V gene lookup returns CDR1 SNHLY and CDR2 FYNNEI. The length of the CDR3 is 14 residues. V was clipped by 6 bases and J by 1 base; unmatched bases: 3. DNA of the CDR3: TGTGCCAGCAGGACGGACAGGGGGTCCTACGAGCAGTACTTC. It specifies CASRTDRGSYEQYF.

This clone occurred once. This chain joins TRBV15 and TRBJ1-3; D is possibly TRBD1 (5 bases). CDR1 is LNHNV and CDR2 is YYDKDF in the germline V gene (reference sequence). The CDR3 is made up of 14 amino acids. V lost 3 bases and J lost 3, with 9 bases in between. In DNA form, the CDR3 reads TGTGCCACCAGCAGTCGACAGATTGGAAACACCATATATTTT. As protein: CATSSRQIGNTIYF.

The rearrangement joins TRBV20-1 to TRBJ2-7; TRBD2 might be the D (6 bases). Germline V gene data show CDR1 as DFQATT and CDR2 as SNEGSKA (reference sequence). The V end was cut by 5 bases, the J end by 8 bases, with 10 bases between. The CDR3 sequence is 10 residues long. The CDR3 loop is CSARDSKQYF. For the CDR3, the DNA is TGCAGTGCTCGGGACTCCAAGCAGTACTTC.

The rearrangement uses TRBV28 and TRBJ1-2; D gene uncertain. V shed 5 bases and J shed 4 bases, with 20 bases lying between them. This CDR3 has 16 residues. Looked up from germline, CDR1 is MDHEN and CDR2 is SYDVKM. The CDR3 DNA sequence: TGTGCCAGCAGTCTTGTTCTTGGAAGATCGAGCTATGGCTACACCTTC. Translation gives CASSLVLGRSSYGYTF.

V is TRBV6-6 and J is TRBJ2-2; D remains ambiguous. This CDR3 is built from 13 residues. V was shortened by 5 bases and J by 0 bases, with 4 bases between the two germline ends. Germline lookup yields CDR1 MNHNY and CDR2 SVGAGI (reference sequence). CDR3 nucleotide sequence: TGTGCCAGCAGTCAAGCGAACACCGGGGAGCTGTTTTTT. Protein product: CASSQANTGELFF.

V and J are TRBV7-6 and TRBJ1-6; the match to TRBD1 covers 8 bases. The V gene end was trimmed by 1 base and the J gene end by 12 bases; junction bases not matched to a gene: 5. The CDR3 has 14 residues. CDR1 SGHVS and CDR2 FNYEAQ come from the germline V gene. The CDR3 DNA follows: TGTGCCAGCAGCTTAGACCAGGGGGCAAAACCCCTCCACTTT. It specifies CASSLDQGAKPLHF.

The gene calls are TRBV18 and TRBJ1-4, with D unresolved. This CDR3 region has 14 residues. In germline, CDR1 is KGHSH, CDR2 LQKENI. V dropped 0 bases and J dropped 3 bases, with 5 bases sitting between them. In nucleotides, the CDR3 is TGTGCCAGCTCACCACCAGAATCTAATGAAAAACTGTTTTTT. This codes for CASSPPESNEKLFF.

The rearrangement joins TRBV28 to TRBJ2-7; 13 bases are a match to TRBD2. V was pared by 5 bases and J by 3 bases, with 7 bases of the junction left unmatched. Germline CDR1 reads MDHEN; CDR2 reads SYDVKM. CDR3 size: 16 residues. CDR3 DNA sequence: TGTGCCAGCAGTCCCACGGGGACTAGCGGGGTCTACGAGCAGTACTTC. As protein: CASSPTGTSGVYEQYF. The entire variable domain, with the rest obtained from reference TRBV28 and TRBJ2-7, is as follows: DVKVTQSSRYLVKRTGEKVFLECVQDMDHENMFWYRQDPGLGLRLIYFSYDVKMKEKGDIPEGYSVSREKKERFSLILESASTNQTSMYLCASSPTGTSGVYEQYFGPGTRLTVT.

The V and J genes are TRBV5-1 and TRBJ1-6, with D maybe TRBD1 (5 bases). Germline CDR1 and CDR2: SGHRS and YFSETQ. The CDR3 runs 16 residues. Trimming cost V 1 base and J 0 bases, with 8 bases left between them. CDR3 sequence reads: CASSLPGSSYNSPLHF. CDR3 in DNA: TGCGCCAGCAGCTTGCCAGGGAGCTCCTATAATTCACCCCTCCACTTT. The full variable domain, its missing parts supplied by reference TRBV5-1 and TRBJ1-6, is KAGVTQTPRYLIKTRGQQVTLSCSPISGHRSVSWYQQTPGQGLQFLFEYFSETQRNKGNFPGRFSGRQFSNSRSEMNVSTLELGDSALYLCASSLPGSSYNSPLHFGNGTRLTVT.

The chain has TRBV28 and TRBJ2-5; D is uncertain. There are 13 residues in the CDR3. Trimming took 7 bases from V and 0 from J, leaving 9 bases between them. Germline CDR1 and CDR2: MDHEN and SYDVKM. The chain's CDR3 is CASMARYQETQYF. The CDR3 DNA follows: TGTGCCAGCATGGCTAGGTACCAAGAGACCCAGTACTTC.

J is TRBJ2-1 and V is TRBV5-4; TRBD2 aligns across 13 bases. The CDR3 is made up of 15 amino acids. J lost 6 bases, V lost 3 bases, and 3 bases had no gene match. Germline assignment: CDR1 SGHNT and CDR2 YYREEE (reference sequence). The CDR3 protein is CASSWGLAGSNEQFF. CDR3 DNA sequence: TGTGCCAGCAGCTGGGGACTAGCGGGAAGCAATGAGCAGTTCTTC.

The CDR3 DNA reads TGTGCCAGCAGTTCCGAGCCGGCACAGCATTTT. It is translated as CASSSEPAQHF. This sequence joins TRBV28 and TRBJ1-5; D ambiguous. V was shortened by 4 bases and J by 13 bases, with 11 bases between the two germline ends. Germline CDR1 and CDR2: MDHEN and SYDVKM. The CDR3 has 11 residues.

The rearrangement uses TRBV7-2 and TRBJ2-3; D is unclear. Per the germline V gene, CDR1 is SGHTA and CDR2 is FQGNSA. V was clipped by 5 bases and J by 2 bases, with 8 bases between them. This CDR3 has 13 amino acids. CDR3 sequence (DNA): TGTGCCAGCAGCCCCTTATTCACAGATACGCAGTATTTT. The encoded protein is CASSPLFTDTQYF.

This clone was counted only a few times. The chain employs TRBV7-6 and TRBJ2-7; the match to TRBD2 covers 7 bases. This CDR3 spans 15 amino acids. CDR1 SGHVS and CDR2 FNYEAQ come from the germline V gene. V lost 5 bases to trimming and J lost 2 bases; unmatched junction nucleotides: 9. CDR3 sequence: CASSRGRAGAYEQYF. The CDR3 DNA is TGTGCCAGCAGCCGTGGGAGGGCGGGCGCCTACGAGCAGTACTTC.

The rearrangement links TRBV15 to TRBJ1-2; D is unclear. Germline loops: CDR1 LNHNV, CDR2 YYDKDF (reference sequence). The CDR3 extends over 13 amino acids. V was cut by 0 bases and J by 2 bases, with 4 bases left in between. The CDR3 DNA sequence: TGTGCCACCAGCAGAGATATCAACTATGGCTACACCTTC. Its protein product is CATSRDINYGYTF.

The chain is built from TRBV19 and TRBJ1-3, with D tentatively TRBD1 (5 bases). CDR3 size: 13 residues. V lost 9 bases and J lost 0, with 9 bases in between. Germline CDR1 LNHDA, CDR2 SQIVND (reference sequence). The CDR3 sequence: CASREASGNTIYF. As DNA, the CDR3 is TGTGCCAGCAGGGAGGCCTCTGGAAACACCATATATTTT.

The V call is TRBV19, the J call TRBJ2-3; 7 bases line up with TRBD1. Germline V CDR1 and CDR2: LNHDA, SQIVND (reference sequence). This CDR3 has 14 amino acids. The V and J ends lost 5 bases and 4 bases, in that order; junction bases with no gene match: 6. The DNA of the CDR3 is TGTGCCAGTAGTGACCACAGGGGTGCAGATACGCAGTATTTT. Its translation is CASSDHRGADTQYF.

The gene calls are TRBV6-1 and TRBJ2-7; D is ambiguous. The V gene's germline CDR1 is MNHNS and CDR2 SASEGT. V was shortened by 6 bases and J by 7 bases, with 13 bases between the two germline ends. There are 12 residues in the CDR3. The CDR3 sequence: CASRKDPREQYF. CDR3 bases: TGTGCCAGCAGGAAGGACCCGCGAGAGCAGTACTTC.

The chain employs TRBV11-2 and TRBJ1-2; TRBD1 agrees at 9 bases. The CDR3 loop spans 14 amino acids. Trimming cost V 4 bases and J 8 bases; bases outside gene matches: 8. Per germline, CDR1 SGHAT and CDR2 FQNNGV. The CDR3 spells CASSSGTGSGGYTF. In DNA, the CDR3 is TGTGCCAGCAGCTCAGGGACAGGGTCGGGAGGCTACACCTTC.

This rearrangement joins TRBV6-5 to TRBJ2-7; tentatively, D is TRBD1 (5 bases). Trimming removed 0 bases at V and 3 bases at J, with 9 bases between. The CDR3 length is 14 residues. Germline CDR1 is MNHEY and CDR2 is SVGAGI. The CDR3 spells CASSYSAGRYEQYF. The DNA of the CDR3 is TGTGCCAGCAGTTACTCGGCAGGGCGCTACGAGCAGTACTTC.